One sample yielded the 28 T cell receptor beta chains listed below, sequenced in a study of Tregs in tolerant kidney transplant recipients. Clones were read by immunoSEQ multiplex PCR, and TCRdb kept only the in-frame ones, dropping some. The repertoire consists of about 52,000 clones, with 91% occurring once and the leading ten covering approximately 16%. The nonmyeloablative bone marrow transplants came from related graft donors, with transient mixed chimerism. The sequencing used CD8+ T cells from blood (PBMCs), collected 24 months after the transplant. The receptors stem from a human patient who received a combined kidney and bone marrow transplant. Some T cells could come from the graft donor.

The CDR3 DNA is TGTGCCACCAGCTTACAGGCGGGGGCGGCCTATGGCTACACCTTC. It specifies CATSLQAGAAYGYTF. The V call is TRBV15, the J call TRBJ1-2; TRBD1 is a possible D gene (6 bases). CDR3 length: 15 residues. V dropped 5 bases and J dropped 4 bases, with 17 bases sitting between them. Germline V gives CDR1 LNHNV, CDR2 YYDKDF (reference sequence).

This rearrangement joins TRBV6-6 to TRBJ2-5; 7 bases are a match to TRBD2. The trim removed 5 bases at V and 5 bases at J, leaving 8 bases unmatched. Germline CDR1 MNHNY, CDR2 SVGAGI (reference sequence). CDR3 size: 14 residues. In DNA, the CDR3 is TGTGCCAGCAGTAACGGACTAGGGACCGAGACCCAGTACTTC. As protein: CASSNGLGTETQYF.

The chain employs TRBV9 and TRBJ2-5, with 13 bases aligning to TRBD2. This CDR3 is 15 amino acids long. CDR1 is SGDLS, CDR2 YYNGEE, per germline. J gave up 4 bases and V 3 bases, and 3 bases lay outside the gene matches. The CDR3 nucleotides read TGTGCCAGCAGCGAGGGACTAGCGGGAAGAGAGACCCAGTACTTC. Its translation: CASSEGLAGRETQYF.

The chain recombines TRBV27 with TRBJ2-7; D unclear. V lost 0 bases and J 2 bases, leaving 5 bases between the germline ends. The CDR3 length is 13 residues. Germline V CDR1 and CDR2: MNHEY, SMNVEV (reference sequence). DNA for the CDR3: TGTGCCAGCAGTTTATCCCGGGCCTACGAGCAGTACTTC. It translates to CASSLSRAYEQYF.

The chain employs TRBV7-9 and TRBJ2-1, with TRBD2 matching 9 bases. The CDR3 runs 15 residues. J lost 8 bases, V lost 3 bases, and 8 bases had no gene match. CDR1 SEHNR and CDR2 FQNEAQ come from the germline V gene (reference sequence). For the CDR3, the DNA is TGTGCCAGCAGCTTCGGGACTAGCTCGGTCCATGAGCAGTTCTTC. Translation gives CASSFGTSSVHEQFF.

The rearrangement uses TRBV21-1 and TRBJ1-3; the table calls TRBD1, which could not be checked here. TRBV21-1 represents a pseudogene. The CDR3 runs to 15 residues. The CDR3 DNA is TGTGCCAGCAGCAAAACTCAAGGGGCTGGAAACACCATATATTTT. Translated: CASSKTQGAGNTIYF.

The chain uses TRBV13 and TRBJ2-1; 8 bases are shared with TRBD1. Trimming cost V 4 bases and J 5 bases; bases outside gene matches: 10. Germline V CDR1 and CDR2: PRHDT, FYEKMQ (reference sequence). This CDR3 region has 16 residues. The CDR3 DNA follows: TGTGCCAGCAGCTGGCCGGGACAGGCACCGAACAATGAGCAGTTCTTC. Translation gives CASSWPGQAPNNEQFF.

The rearrangement uses TRBV6-5 and TRBJ1-1, with 8 nucleotides matching TRBD1. CDR1 is MNHEY, CDR2 SVGAGI, per germline. This CDR3 contains 13 residues. The V and J ends lost 7 bases and 3 bases, in that order; junction bases with no gene match: 4. CDR3 in DNA: TGTGCCAGCACCGGACAGGGCGACACTGAAGCTTTCTTT. It encodes CASTGQGDTEAFF.

The V and J genes are TRBV11-3 and TRBJ2-5; tentatively, D is TRBD2 (5 bases). The germline CDR1 and CDR2 sequences are SGHNT and YENEEA. This CDR3 is 16 amino acids long. V was cut by 5 bases and J by 2 bases, with 18 bases left in between. CDR3 DNA sequence: TGTGCCAGCAGCCCCGGGGAAGGCCTGGGGCAAGAGACCCAGTACTTC. Translation: CASSPGEGLGQETQYF. The entire variable domain, with the rest obtained from reference TRBV11-3 and TRBJ2-5, is as follows: EAGVVQSPRYKIIEKKQPVAFWCNPISGHNTLYWYLQNLGQGPELLIRYENEEAVDDSQLPKDRFSAERLKGVDSTLKIQPAELGDSAVYLCASSPGEGLGQETQYFGPGTRLLVL.

This sequence joins TRBV7-9 and TRBJ2-7; 7 bases are a match to TRBD2. Per the germline V gene, CDR1 is SEHNR and CDR2 is FQNEAQ (reference sequence). After removal of 1 base from V and 3 bases from J, the junction contained 9 bases not matched to a gene. This CDR3 has 16 amino acids. CDR3 nucleotide sequence: TGTGCCAGCAGCTTAGTGGGGGGGAGCGTCCTCTACGAGCAGTACTTC. Translated: CASSLVGGSVLYEQYF.

The chain joins TRBV7-2 to TRBJ1-2, with unresolved D. This CDR3 spans 14 amino acids. Trimming stripped 2 bases from V and 4 bases from J, with 11 bases between. The germline gives CDR1 SGHTA, CDR2 FQGNSA. CDR3 coding DNA: TGTGCCAGCAGCTTATATAACAGCTTCTATGGCTACACCTTC. This gives the protein CASSLYNSFYGYTF.

This rearrangement joins TRBV5-6 to TRBJ2-7, with D hard to call. CDR3 size: 13 residues. Trimming took 0 bases from V and 2 from J, leaving 6 bases between them. Germline CDR1 and CDR2: SGHDT and YYEEEE. The CDR3 DNA follows: TGTGCCAGCAGCTTGGGACACCCCTACGAGCAGTACTTC. It yields the protein CASSLGHPYEQYF. Full variable domain (rest looked up from reference TRBV5-6 and TRBJ2-7): DAGVTQSPTHLIKTRGQQVTLRCSPKSGHDTVSWYQQALGQGPQFIFQYYEEEERQRGNFPDRFSGHQFPNYSSELNVNALLLGDSALYLCASSLGHPYEQYFGPGTRLTVT.

The chain combines TRBV5-1 with TRBJ2-1; D not resolved. Germline-derived CDR1 and CDR2 are SGHRS and YFSETQ. Trimming took 4 bases from V and 7 from J, leaving 12 bases between them. The CDR3 has 13 amino acids. This chain's CDR3 is CASSPNAENEQFF. For the CDR3, the DNA is TGCGCCAGCAGCCCCAATGCGGAGAATGAGCAGTTCTTC.

This clone has just a few counts. This CDR3 is also generated by other DNA sequences in the sample. This chain uses TRBV14 with TRBJ2-3, with no clear D. The length of the CDR3 is 14 residues. The germline V and J ends were trimmed by 1 base and 2 bases, with 7 bases remaining between them. Looked up from germline, CDR1 is SGHDN and CDR2 is FVKESK. The CDR3 loop is CASSQARHTDTQYF. The CDR3 region has the DNA TGTGCCAGCAGCCAAGCCCGACACACAGATACGCAGTATTTT. Supplemented by reference TRBV14 and TRBJ2-3, the full variable domain reads EAGVTQFPSHSVIEKGQTVTLRCDPISGHDNLYWYRRVMGKEIKFLLHFVKESKQDESGMPNNRFLAERTGGTYSTLKVQPAELEDSGVYFCASSQARHTDTQYFGPGTRLTVL.

The chain has TRBV19 and TRBJ1-4, with unresolved D. Trimming took 6 bases from V and 5 from J, leaving 4 bases between them. CDR1 LNHDA and CDR2 SQIVND come from the germline V gene (reference sequence). The CDR3 consists of 11 residues. CDR3 region: CASRANEKLFF. CDR3 DNA sequence: TGTGCCAGTAGGGCAAATGAAAAACTGTTTTTT.

CDR3: CASSARISLITDTQYF. DNA of the CDR3: TGTGCCAGCAGCGCGAGGATTAGCCTAATCACAGATACGCAGTATTTT. This chain links TRBV5-4 with TRBJ2-3; D is undetermined. V dropped 4 bases and J dropped 2 bases, with 17 bases sitting between them. The germline V gene encodes CDR1 SGHNT and CDR2 YYREEE (reference sequence). The CDR3 totals 16 residues.

This chain links TRBV30 with TRBJ2-7; D is unclear. The V gene's germline CDR1 is GTSNPN and CDR2 SVGIG (reference sequence). V was clipped by 1 base and J by 5 bases, with 6 bases between them. The CDR3 has 11 residues. The CDR3 region is CAWSAYDEQYF. The CDR3, as DNA: TGTGCCTGGAGTGCCTACGACGAGCAGTACTTC.

The V call is TRBV7-2, the J call TRBJ1-2, with a possible D match to TRBD1 (6 bases). The ends were cut back, 4 bases at V and 8 bases at J, with 20 bases in the middle. The CDR3 consists of 15 residues. Germline assignment: CDR1 SGHTA and CDR2 FQGNSA. CDR3 coding DNA: TGTGCCAGCAGCTCATTAAGACAGGACGTGAACGGCTACACCTTC. Its translation is CASSSLRQDVNGYTF.

The sample holds a few counts of this clone. The genes are TRBV28 and TRBJ2-5; 13 bases fit TRBD2. V lost 5 bases to trimming and J lost 3 bases; unmatched junction nucleotides: 6. There are 16 residues in the CDR3. The germline V gene encodes CDR1 MDHEN and CDR2 SYDVKM. CDR3 loop: CASSQGLAGLEETQYF. The CDR3 DNA follows: TGTGCCAGCAGTCAGGGACTAGCGGGGCTTGAAGAGACCCAGTACTTC.

This clone was observed once. The CDR3, as DNA: TGTGCCAGCAGCCTAAGACTAGCGGGTACATCCGAGCAGTACTTC. As protein: CASSLRLAGTSEQYF. V and J are TRBV9 and TRBJ2-7; 10 nucleotides match TRBD2. The CDR3 has 15 residues. CDR1 is SGDLS, CDR2 YYNGEE, per germline. With V trimmed by 4 bases and J by 6 bases, 10 bases remained unmatched.

This clone was seen a handful of times. This chain uses TRBV10-1 with TRBJ2-7; 9 positions match TRBD2. Germline-derived CDR1 and CDR2 are WNHNN and SYGVQD (reference sequence). The junction had 5 bases not matched to a gene; V was cut back by 4 bases and J by 7 bases. This CDR3 has 13 residues. CDR3 sequence: CASSGGLAREQYF. CDR3 sequence (DNA): TGCGCCAGCAGTGGGGGACTAGCCCGAGAGCAGTACTTC.

This clone was seen once. The CDR3 coding sequence is TGTGCCAGCAGCTTAGAACGACTCCTCCCTGAAGCTTTCTTT. This translates into CASSLERLLPEAFF. The chain uses TRBV13 and TRBJ1-1, with D uncertain. The V gene's germline CDR1 is PRHDT and CDR2 FYEKMQ (reference sequence). Between the trimmed V and J ends, which lost 1 base and 6 bases, there was a span of 12 bases. CDR3 length equals 14 residues.

The V gene is TRBV29-1, the J gene TRBJ2-3; D possibly corresponds to TRBD1 (6 bases). From germline, CDR1 is SQVTM and CDR2 ANQGSEA. The V end lost 8 bases, the J end lost 0 bases, and 15 bases lay between the germline ends. The CDR3 has 14 amino acids. The CDR3 reads CSLEGGASTDTQYF. In nucleotides, the CDR3 is TGCAGCCTCGAAGGGGGAGCTAGCACAGATACGCAGTATTTT.

With respect to this clone: Germline is not matched at one junction end, which may reflect a read error. This chain links TRBV19 with TRBJ1-6; D possibly corresponds to TRBD1 (6 bases). Germline V gene lookup returns CDR1 LNHDA and CDR2 SQIVND (reference sequence). This CDR3 is 16 amino acids long. The CDR3 reads CASSILGGSYNSPLHF. The CDR3 region has the DNA TGTGCCAGTAGTATACTTGGGGGCTCCTATAATTCCCCCCTCCACTTT.

This chain connects TRBV7-9 to TRBJ1-4; D might be TRBD1 (5 bases). Trimming removed 3 bases at V and 7 bases at J, with 12 bases between. This CDR3 is 14 amino acids long. CDR1 and CDR2 (germline): SEHNR, FQNEAQ (reference sequence). The CDR3 bases are TGTGCCAGCAGCTTTAAGTCCAGGGTTGAAAAACTGTTTTTT. Translation: CASSFKSRVEKLFF. The entire variable domain, with the rest obtained from reference TRBV7-9 and TRBJ1-4, is as follows: DTGVSQNPRHKITKRGQNVTFRCDPISEHNRLYWYRQTLGQGPEFLTYFQNEAQLEKSRLLSDRFSAERPKGSFSTLEIQRTEQGDSAMYLCASSFKSRVEKLFFGSGTQLSVL.

The V and J genes are TRBV19 and TRBJ2-1; 11 bases are a match to TRBD2. The V and J ends lost 5 bases and 5 bases, in that order; junction bases with no gene match: 5. Germline CDR1 is LNHDA and CDR2 is SQIVND (reference sequence). CDR3 length equals 15 residues. The CDR3: CASSGSGGGNNEQFF. The CDR3 DNA is TGTGCCAGTAGTGGTAGCGGGGGGGGGAACAATGAGCAGTTCTTC. The full variable domain, its missing parts supplied by reference TRBV19 and TRBJ2-1, is DGGITQSPKYLFRKEGQNVTLSCEQNLNHDAMYWYRQDPGQGLRLIYYSQIVNDFQKGDIAEGYSVSREKKESFPLTVTSAQKNPTAFYLCASSGSGGGNNEQFFGPGTRLTVL.

V and J are TRBV5-1 and TRBJ2-7; D not certain. From germline, CDR1 is SGHRS and CDR2 YFSETQ. The CDR3 length is 11 residues. Trimming pared 3 bases from V and 2 bases from J, leaving 3 bases between. This CDR3 is CASSSAYEQYF. In nucleotides, the CDR3 is TGCGCCAGCAGCTCCGCCTACGAGCAGTACTTC.

The chain links TRBV6-6 to TRBJ2-3; D unclear. V dropped 0 bases and J dropped 3 bases, with 7 bases sitting between them. The germline V gene encodes CDR1 MNHNY and CDR2 SVGAGI (reference sequence). This CDR3 has 14 amino acids. CDR3 loop: CASSYSLATDTQYF. The CDR3 region has the DNA TGTGCCAGCAGTTACTCGTTAGCAACAGATACGCAGTATTTT.